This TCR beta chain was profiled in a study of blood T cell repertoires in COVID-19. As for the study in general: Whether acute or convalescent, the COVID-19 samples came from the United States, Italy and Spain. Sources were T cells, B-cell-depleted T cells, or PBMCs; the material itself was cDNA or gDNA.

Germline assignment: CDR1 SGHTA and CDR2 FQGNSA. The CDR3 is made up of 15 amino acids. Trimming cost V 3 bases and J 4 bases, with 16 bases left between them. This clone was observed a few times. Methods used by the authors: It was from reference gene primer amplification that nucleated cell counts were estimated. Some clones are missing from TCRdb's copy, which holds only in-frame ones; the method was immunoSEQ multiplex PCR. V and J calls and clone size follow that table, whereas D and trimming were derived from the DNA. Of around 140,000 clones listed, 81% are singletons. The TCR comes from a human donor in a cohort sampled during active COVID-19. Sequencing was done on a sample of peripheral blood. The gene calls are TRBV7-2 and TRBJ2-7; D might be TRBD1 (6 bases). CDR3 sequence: CASSFRTGPDYEQYF. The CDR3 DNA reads TGTGCCAGCAGCTTCCGAACAGGGCCGGATTACGAGCAGTACTTC.